This TCR beta chain is from a study of blood T cell repertoires in COVID-19 (dated by TCRdb to about 2020). Regarding the study in general: Samples from collaborators originated in the United States, Italy and Spain and spanned both the acute and convalescent phases of COVID-19. The material from the prospective study consisted of cDNA or gDNA derived from T cells, B-cell-depleted T cells, or PBMCs. Subjects who had been exposed to COVID-19, were actively infected with it, or had recovered from it provided the deeply sampled blood TCRbeta repertoires that made up the dataset. The repertoires were released in a freely available public database intended as a resource for research on the immune response to SARS-CoV-2. The samples were drawn from two sources: the first 160 participants of the ongoing ImmuneRACE study, and 1,200 or so subjects contributed by 6 global collaborators. Sample metadata almost always included a de-identified subject ID, COVID-19 status, age in years and sex. Where available, HLA class I and class II types were taken from metadata supplied by the sample provider and were not determined by assay-based typing. What the research found in general, with its limitations: The amount of clinical and demographic metadata varied by source and participant and was provided uncurated.

Each collaborating institution followed its own protocols to collect whole blood in K2EDTA tubes. For TCRbeta analysis, collaborators shipped samples as frozen whole blood, isolated PBMCs, or DNA extracted from either of those sample types. As for this clone: Its antigen target is currently unknown. No clone much larger than this one lies a single base away; base qualities are absent.

The CDR3, cysteine through phenylalanine, is 14 amino acids long. Kept here is only the CDR3 DNA, which spans 42 bases and is read in frame from base 1. The V and J ends are trimmed by 9 bases and 0 bases, leaving 9 bases between them. CDR1 and CDR2 are read off the germline V gene (reference sequence) as LNHDA and SQIVND. The immunoSEQ Assay, a bias-controlled multiplex PCR, was used to amplify TCRbeta CDR3 regions from genomic DNA. As for the original processing: The number of nucleated cells in each sample was estimated from the amplification of reference gene primers within the assay. Sequence reads were collapsed and filtered to measure the absolute abundance of every unique TCRbeta CDR3 rearrangement. For each sample, productive Simpson clonality was calculated as the square root of Simpson's diversity index over productive rearrangements. The source is immuneACCESS, and TCRdb retained only in-frame sequences with V and J called. Part of the clones is not carried over; for the studies checked, unresolved V genes explain less than half of this, and the remainder is unexplained. V, J and clone size were drawn from that table, and D and trimming were deduced from the DNA. A total of 55,000 to 90,000 clones appear in this sample, around 83% of them only once. Of the sample, around 3.9% is held by the ten largest clones.

The rearrangement joined TRBV19 to TRBJ2-6, with an unclear D gene assignment. This clonotype was obtained from a man between 65 and 85 years old with active COVID-19. Sequencing was done on a sample of peripheral blood. The DNA is as follows: TGTGCCAGCCGACACGTCTCTGGGGCCAACGTCCTGACTTTC. This is translated as CASRHVSGANVLTF.